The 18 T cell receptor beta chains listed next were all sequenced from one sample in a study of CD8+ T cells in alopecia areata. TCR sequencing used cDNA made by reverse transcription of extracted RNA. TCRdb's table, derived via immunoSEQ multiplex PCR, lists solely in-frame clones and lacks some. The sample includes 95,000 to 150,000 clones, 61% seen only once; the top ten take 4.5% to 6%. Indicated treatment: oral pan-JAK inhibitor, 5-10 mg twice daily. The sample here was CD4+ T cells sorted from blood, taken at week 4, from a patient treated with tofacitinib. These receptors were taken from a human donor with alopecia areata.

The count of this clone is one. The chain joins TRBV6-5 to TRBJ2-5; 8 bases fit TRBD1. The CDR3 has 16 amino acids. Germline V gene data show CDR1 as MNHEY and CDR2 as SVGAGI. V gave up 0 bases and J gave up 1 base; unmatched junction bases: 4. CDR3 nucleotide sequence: TGTGCCAGCAGTTACTCATCCGGGACAGGCCAAGAGACCCAGTACTTC. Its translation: CASSYSSGTGQETQYF.

Here the CDR3 DNA reads TGTGCCATCAGTGAGTCAGACAGACTCGGGGGAGAAGCTTTCTTT. This gives the protein CAISESDRLGGEAFF. The V call is TRBV10-3, the J call TRBJ1-1; TRBD1 might be the D (5 bases). The length of the CDR3 is 15 residues. V shed 0 bases and J shed 8 bases, with 16 bases lying between them. Germline V lookup: CDR1 ENHRY, CDR2 SYGVKD.

The CDR3 loop is CASSLERARETQYF. The CDR3 nucleotides are TGTGCCAGCAGCTTAGAAAGGGCTCGAGAGACCCAGTACTTC. The chain is built from TRBV7-2 and TRBJ2-5; D is undetermined. The germline V and J ends were trimmed by 1 base and 4 bases, with 10 bases remaining between them. CDR1 is SGHTA, CDR2 FQGNSA, per germline. CDR3 length equals 14 residues.

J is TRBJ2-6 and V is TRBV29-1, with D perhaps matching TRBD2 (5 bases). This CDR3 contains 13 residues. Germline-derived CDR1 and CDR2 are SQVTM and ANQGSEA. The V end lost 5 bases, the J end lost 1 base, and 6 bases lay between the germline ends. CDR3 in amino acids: CSVRGSGANVLTF. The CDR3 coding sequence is TGCAGCGTTCGGGGTTCTGGGGCCAACGTCCTGACTTTC.

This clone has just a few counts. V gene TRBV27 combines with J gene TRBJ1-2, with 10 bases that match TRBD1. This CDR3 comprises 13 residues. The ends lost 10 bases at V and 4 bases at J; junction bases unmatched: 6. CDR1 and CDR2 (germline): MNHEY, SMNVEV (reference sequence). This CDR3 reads CATFRTGGYGYTF. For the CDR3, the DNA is TGTGCCACCTTCAGGACAGGGGGCTATGGCTACACCTTC.

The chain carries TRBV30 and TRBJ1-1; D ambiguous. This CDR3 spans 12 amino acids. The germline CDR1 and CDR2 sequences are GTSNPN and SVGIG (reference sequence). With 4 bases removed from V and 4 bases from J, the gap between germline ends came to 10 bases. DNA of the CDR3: TGTGCCTGGACGGTCGGGCCCACTGAAGCTTTCTTT. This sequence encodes CAWTVGPTEAFF. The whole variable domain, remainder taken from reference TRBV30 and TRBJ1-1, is SQTIHQWPATLVQPVGSPLSLECTVEGTSNPNLYWYRQAAGRGLQLLFYSVGIGQISSEVPQNLSASRPQDRQFILSSKKLLLSDSGFYLCAWTVGPTEAFFGQGTRLTVV.

The CDR3 nucleotides are TGTGCCAGCAGTGAATCGACCCTATCACCCCTCCACTTT. Translation gives CASSESTLSPLHF. The genes are TRBV25-1 and TRBJ1-6, with no clear D. Trimming removed 1 base from V and 10 bases from J, with 8 bases in between. This CDR3 has 13 residues. Germline V CDR1 and CDR2: MGHDK, SYGVNS. Full variable domain (missing parts from reference TRBV25-1 and TRBJ1-6): EADIYQTPRYLVIGTGKKITLECSQTMGHDKMYWYQQDPGMELHLIHYSYGVNSTEKGDLSSESTVSRIRTEHFPLTLESARPSHTSQYLCASSESTLSPLHFGNGTRLTVT.

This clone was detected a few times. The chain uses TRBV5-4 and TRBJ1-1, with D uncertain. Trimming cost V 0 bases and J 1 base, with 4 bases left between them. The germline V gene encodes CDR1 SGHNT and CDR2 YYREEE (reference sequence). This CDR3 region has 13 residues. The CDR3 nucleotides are TGTGCCAGCAGCTTGGTTAGGAACACTGAAGCTTTCTTT. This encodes CASSLVRNTEAFF.

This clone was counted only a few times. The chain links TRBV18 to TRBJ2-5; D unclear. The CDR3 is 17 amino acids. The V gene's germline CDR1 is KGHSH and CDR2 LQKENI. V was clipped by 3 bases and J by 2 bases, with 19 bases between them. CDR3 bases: TGTGCCAGCTCACCTGAAGGATACAGTGGGCTTCAAGAGACCCAGTACTTC. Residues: CASSPEGYSGLQETQYF.

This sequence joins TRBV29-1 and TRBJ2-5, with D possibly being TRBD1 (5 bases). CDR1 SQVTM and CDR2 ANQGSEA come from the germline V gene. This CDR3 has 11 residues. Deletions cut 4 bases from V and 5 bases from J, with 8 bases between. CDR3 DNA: TGCAGCGTTGCAGGGATGGAGACCCAGTACTTC. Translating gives CSVAGMETQYF.

The CDR3 loop reads CASVSHRDNEKLFF. As DNA, the CDR3 is TGTGCCAGCGTATCGCACCGGGACAACGAAAAACTGTTTTTT. This rearrangement joins TRBV28 to TRBJ1-4, with TRBD1 as a possible D gene (6 bases). V was cut by 8 bases and J by 8 bases, with 18 bases left in between. The CDR3 is 14 amino acids. Germline V CDR1 and CDR2: MDHEN, SYDVKM.

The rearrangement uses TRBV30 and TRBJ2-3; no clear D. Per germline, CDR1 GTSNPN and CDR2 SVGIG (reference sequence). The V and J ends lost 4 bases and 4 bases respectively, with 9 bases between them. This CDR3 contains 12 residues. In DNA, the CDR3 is TGTGCCTGGACTAGGGATGCAGATACGCAGTATTTT. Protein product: CAWTRDADTQYF.

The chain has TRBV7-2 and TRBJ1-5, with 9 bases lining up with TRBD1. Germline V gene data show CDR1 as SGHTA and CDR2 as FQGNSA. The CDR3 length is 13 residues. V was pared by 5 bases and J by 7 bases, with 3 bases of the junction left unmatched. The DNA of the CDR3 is TGTGCCAGCAGCGGGGACAGGGTCCAGCCCCAGCATTTT. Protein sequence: CASSGDRVQPQHF.

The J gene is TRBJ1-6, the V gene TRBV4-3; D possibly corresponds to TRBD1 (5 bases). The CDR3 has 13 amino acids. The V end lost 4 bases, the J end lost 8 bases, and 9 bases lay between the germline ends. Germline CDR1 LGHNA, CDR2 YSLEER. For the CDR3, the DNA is TGCGCCAGCAGCCCCCTGGGGGATTCACCCCTCCACTTT. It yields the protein CASSPLGDSPLHF.

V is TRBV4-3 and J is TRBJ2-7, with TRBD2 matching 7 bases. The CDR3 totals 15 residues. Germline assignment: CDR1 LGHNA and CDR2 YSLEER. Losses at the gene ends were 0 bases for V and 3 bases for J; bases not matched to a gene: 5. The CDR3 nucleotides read TGCGCCAGCAGCCAAGATATAGGCGGGAGCTACGAGCAGTACTTC. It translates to CASSQDIGGSYEQYF.

CDR3 amino acids: CASSLGQVDGELFF. CDR3 nucleotides: TGCGCCAGCAGCTTGGGACAGGTTGACGGGGAGCTGTTTTTT. The chain carries TRBV5-1 and TRBJ2-2, with D maybe TRBD1 (6 bases). V lost 0 bases, J lost 7 bases, and 10 bases lay in between. Per germline, CDR1 SGHRS and CDR2 YFSETQ. This CDR3 is 14 amino acids long. Full variable domain (outside the CDR3, taken from reference TRBV5-1 and TRBJ2-2): KAGVTQTPRYLIKTRGQQVTLSCSPISGHRSVSWYQQTPGQGLQFLFEYFSETQRNKGNFPGRFSGRQFSNSRSEMNVSTLELGDSALYLCASSLGQVDGELFFGEGSRLTVL.

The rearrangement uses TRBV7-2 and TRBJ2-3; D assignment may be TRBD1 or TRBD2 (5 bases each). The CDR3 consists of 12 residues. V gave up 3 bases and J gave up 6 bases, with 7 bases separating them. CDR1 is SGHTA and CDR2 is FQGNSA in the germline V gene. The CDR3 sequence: CASSFRDDTQYF. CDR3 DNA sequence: TGTGCCAGCAGCTTCCGGGACGATACGCAGTATTTT.

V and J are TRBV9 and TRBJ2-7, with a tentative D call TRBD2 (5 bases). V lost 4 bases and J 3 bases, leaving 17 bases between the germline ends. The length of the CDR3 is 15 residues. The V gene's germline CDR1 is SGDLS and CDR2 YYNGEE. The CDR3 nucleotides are TGTGCCAGCAGCCCTCGACTAAGCGTCGACTACGAGCAGTACTTC. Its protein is CASSPRLSVDYEQYF. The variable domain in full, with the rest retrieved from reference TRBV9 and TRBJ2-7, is DSGVTQTPKHLITATGQRVTLRCSPRSGDLSVYWYQQSLDQGLQFLIQYYNGEERAKGNILERFSAQQFPDLHSELNLSSLELGDSALYFCASSPRLSVDYEQYFGPGTRLTVT.